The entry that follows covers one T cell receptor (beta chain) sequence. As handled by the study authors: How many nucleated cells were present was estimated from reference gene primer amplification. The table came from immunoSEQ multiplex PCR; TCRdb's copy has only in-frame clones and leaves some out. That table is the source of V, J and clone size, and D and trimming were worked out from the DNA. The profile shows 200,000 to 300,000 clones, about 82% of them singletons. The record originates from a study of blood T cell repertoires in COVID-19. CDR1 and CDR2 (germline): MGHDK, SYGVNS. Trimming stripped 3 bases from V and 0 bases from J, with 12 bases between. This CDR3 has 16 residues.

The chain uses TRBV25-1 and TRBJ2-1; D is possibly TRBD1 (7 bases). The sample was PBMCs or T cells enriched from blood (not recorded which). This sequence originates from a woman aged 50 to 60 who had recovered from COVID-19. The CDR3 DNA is TGTGCCAGCAGTGAGGAGGGGGCGAGCTCCTACAATGAGCAGTTCTTC. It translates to CASSEEGASSYNEQFF.